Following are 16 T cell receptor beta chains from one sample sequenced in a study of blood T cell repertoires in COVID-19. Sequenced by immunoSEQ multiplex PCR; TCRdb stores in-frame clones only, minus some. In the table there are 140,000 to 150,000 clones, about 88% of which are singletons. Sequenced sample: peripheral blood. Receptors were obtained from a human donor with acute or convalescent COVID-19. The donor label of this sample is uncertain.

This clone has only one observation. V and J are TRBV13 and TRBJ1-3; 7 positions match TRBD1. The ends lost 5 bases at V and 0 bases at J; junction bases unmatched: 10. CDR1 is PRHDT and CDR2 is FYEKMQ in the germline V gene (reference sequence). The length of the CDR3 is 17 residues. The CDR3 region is CASSAPTGEDSGNTIYF. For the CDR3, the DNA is TGTGCCAGCAGCGCCCCTACAGGGGAGGACTCTGGAAACACCATATATTTT.

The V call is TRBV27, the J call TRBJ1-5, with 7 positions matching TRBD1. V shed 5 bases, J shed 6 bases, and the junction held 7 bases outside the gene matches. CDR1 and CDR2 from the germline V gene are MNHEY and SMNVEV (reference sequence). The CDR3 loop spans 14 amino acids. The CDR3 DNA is TGTGCCAGCAGTCCCGGGGCAGGGGGTCAGCCCCAGCATTTT. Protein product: CASSPGAGGQPQHF.

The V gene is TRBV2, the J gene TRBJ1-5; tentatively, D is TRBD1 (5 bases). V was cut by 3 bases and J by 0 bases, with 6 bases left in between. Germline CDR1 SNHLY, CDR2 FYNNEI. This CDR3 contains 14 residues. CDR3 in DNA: TGTGCCAGCAGTGAGACAGATAGCAATCAGCCCCAGCATTTT. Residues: CASSETDSNQPQHF.

In DNA form, the CDR3 reads TGCGCCGGTCTACTACTAGCGGGAAGATCTTACGAGCAGTACGTC. Translation gives CAGLLLAGRSYEQYV. The J gene is TRBJ2-7, the V gene TRBV5-1, with 10 bases aligning to TRBD2. The length of the CDR3 is 15 residues. Germline V lookup: CDR1 SGHRS, CDR2 YFSETQ. Trimming at V came to 10 bases and at J to 4 bases, leaving 14 bases not matched to a gene.

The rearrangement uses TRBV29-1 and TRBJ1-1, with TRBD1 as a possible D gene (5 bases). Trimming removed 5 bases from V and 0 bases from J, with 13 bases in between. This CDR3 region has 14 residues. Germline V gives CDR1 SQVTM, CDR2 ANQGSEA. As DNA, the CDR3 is TGCAGCGTTTCGATGGGGGGGATGAACACTGAAGCTTTCTTT. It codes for CSVSMGGMNTEAFF.

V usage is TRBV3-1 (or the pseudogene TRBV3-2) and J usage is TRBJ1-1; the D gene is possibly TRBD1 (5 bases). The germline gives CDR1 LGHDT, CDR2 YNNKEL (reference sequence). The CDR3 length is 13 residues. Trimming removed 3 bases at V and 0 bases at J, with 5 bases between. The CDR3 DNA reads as TGTGCCAGCAGCCAGGGGCTGAACACTGAAGCTTTCTTT. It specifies CASSQGLNTEAFF.

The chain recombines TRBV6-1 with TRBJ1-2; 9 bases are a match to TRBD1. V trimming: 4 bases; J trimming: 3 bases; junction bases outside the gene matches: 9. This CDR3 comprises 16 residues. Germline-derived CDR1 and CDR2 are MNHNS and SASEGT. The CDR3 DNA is TGTGCCAGCAGTGGGCCACAGGGGGCGGTGTACTATGGCTACACCTTC. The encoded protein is CASSGPQGAVYYGYTF.

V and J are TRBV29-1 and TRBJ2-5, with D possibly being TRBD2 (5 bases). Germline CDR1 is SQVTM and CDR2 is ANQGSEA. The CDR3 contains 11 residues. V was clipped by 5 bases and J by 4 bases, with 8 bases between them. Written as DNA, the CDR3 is TGCAGCGTTTACGGAGGAGAGACCCAGTACTTC. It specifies CSVYGGETQYF.

The chain's CDR3 is CASSYIPGKLFF. CDR3 nucleotide sequence: TGTGCCAGCAGCTATATACCGGGGAAACTGTTTTTT. V gene TRBV28 combines with J gene TRBJ1-4, with no clear D. Trimming stripped 6 bases from V and 11 bases from J, with 13 bases between. CDR1 and CDR2 (germline): MDHEN, SYDVKM. The CDR3 spans 12 residues.

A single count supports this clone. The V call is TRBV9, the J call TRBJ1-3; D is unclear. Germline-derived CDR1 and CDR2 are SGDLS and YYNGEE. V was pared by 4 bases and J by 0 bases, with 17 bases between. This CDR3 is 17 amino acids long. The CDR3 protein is CASSPPRGSSSGNTIYF. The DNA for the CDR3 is TGTGCCAGCAGCCCTCCGCGGGGATCCTCCTCTGGAAACACCATATATTTT.

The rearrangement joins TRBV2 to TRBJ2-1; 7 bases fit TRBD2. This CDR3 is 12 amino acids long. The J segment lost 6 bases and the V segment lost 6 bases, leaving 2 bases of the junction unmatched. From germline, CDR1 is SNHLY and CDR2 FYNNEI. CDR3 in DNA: TGTGCCAGCAGATCTAGCGGCAATGAGCAGTTCTTC. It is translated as CASRSSGNEQFF.

The CDR3 sequence is CASSSGTSGTGELFF. CDR3 coding DNA: TGTGCCAGCAGCTCCGGGACTAGCGGAACCGGGGAGCTGTTTTTT. This rearrangement joins TRBV7-9 to TRBJ2-2; 11 positions match TRBD2. V trimming: 4 bases; J trimming: 5 bases; junction bases outside the gene matches: 3. CDR3 size: 15 residues. CDR1 is SEHNR and CDR2 is FQNEAQ in the germline V gene (reference sequence).

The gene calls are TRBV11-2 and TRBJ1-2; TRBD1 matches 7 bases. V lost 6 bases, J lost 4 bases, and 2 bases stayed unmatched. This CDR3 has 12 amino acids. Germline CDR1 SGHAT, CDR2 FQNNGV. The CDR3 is CASRGQTYGYTF. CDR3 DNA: TGTGCCAGCAGGGGACAGACCTATGGCTACACCTTC.

CDR3 protein: CASSQQDRRISTEAFF. CDR3 bases: TGCGCCAGCAGCCAACAGGACAGGCGGATAAGCACTGAAGCTTTCTTT. The chain couples TRBV5-1 to TRBJ1-1, with 7 nucleotides matching TRBD1. CDR3 length: 16 residues. V shed 4 bases and J 4 bases; nucleotides not matched to a gene: 13. Germline CDR1 and CDR2: SGHRS and YFSETQ.

CDR3 nucleotides: TGTGCCAGCTCTAGCGGGGGGGCAGGTGAGCAGTTCTTC. Translated: CASSSGGAGEQFF. V usage is TRBV7-2 and J usage is TRBJ2-1; 12 nucleotides match TRBD2. The V segment lost 8 bases and the J segment 9 bases; nucleotides outside the gene matches: 5. Germline V CDR1 and CDR2: SGHTA, FQGNSA. This CDR3 contains 13 residues.

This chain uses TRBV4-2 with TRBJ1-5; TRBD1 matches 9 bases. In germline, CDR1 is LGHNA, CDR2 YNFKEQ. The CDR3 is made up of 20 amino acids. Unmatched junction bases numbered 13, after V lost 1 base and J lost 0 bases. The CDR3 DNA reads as TGTGCCAGCAGCCAAGTCCCGACCGGGACAGGGTTGGGTAGCAATCAGCCCCAGCATTTT. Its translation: CASSQVPTGTGLGSNQPQHF.